This TCR beta chain was profiled in a study of blood T cell repertoires in COVID-19. Across the study: Collection of acute and convalescent COVID-19 samples took place in the United States, Italy and Spain. In each case, the material was cDNA or gDNA derived from T cells, B-cell-depleted T cells, or PBMCs.

The length of the CDR3 is 16 residues. In germline, CDR1 is DFQATT, CDR2 SNEGSKA (reference sequence). J lost 5 bases, V lost 3 bases, and 13 bases had no gene match. This clone showed up just once. Study processing details: Amplification of reference gene primers provided the estimated nucleated cell counts. Generated by immunoSEQ multiplex PCR, the TCRdb table keeps only in-frame clones and is missing some. V and J calls and clone size are as listed in that table; D and trimming were resolved from the DNA. The table has roughly 78,000 clones, more than 85% seen once. This TCR was sampled from a man aged 55 to 69 with acute or convalescent COVID-19. The sequencing input was peripheral blood. The chain joins TRBV20-1 to TRBJ2-3, with 8 bases that match TRBD2. The CDR3, as DNA: TGCAGTGCTAGTTCTGGCCGGGACGGGGGGGAAGATACGCAGTATTTT. Its translation is CSASSGRDGGEDTQYF.